This T cell receptor (beta chain) comes out of a study of cytomegalovirus exposure and HLA in healthy donors. Trimming cost V 4 bases and J 2 bases, with 9 bases left between them. This CDR3 has 14 amino acids. Germline values: CDR1 ENHRY, CDR2 SYGVKD. Primers for the PCR totalled 60 Vbeta and 13 Jbeta. Here immunoSEQ multiplex PCR was the method, and the copy in TCRdb shows in-frame clones only, minus some. The sample includes hundreds of thousands of clones, 77% seen only once; the top ten take 2.7%. The clonotype comes from a woman between 55 and 75 years old in good health and CMV-seropositive. The sample consisted of PBMCs. The V gene is TRBV10-3, the J gene TRBJ1-5; possible D gene TRBD1, 6 bases. This CDR3 reads CAISGAGGNQPQHF. The CDR3 nucleotides are TGTGCCATCAGTGGGGCAGGGGGCAATCAGCCCCAGCATTTT.